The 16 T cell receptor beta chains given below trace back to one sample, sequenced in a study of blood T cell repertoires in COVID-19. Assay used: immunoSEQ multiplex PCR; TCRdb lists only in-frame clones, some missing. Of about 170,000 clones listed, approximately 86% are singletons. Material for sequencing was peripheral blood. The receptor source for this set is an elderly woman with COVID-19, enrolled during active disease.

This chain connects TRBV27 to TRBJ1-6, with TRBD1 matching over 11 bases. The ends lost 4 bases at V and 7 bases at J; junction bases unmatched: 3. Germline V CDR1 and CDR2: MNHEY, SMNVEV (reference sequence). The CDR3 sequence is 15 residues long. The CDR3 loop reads CASSYRTGGNSPLHF. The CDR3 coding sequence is TGTGCCAGCAGTTATCGGACAGGGGGCAATTCACCCCTCCACTTT.

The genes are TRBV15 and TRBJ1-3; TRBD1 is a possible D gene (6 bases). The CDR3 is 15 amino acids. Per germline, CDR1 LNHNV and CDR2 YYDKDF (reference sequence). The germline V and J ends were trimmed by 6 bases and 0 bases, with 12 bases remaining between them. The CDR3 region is CATSTGQLSGNTIYF. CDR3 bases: TGTGCCACCAGTACCGGACAGCTCTCTGGAAACACCATATATTTT.

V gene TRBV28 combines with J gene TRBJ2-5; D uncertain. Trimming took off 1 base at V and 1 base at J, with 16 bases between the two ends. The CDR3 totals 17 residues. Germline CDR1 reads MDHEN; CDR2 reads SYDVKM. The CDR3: CASSLFQVGRSQETQYF. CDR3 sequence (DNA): TGTGCCAGCAGTTTATTTCAAGTGGGTAGGAGCCAAGAGACCCAGTACTTC.

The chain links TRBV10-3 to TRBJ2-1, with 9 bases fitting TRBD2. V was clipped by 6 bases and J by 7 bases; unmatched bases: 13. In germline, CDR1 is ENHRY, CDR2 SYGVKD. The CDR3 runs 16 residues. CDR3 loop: CAISLSGSGSLNEQFF. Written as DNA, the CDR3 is TGTGCCATCAGCCTTAGCGGGAGCGGGAGTTTGAATGAGCAGTTCTTC.

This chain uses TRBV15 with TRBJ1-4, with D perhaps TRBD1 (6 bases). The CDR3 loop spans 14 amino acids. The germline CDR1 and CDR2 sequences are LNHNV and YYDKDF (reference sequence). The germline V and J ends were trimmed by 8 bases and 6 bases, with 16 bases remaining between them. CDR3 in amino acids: CATARAPGDEKLFF. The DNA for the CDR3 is TGTGCCACCGCAAGGGCCCCAGGGGATGAAAAACTGTTTTTT.

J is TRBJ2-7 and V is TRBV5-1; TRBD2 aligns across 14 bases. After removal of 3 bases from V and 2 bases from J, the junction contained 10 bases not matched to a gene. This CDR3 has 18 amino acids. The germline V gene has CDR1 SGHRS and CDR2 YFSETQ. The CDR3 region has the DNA TGCGCCAGCAGCTGGGGACTAGCGGGAGCGGTTGAGACCTACGAGCAGTACTTC. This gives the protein CASSWGLAGAVETYEQYF.

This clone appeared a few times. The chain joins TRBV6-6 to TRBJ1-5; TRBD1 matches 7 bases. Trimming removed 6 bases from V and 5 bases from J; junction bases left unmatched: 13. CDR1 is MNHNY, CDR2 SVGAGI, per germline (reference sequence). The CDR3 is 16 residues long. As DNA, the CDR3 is TGTGCCAGCAGACCCCATCAGGGGGGTTTGGATCAGCCCCAGCATTTT. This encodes CASRPHQGGLDQPQHF.

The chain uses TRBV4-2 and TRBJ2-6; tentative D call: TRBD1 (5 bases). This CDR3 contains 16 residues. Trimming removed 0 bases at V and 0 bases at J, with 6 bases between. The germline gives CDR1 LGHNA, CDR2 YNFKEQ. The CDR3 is CASSQEDSSGANVLTF. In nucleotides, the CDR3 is TGTGCCAGCAGCCAAGAAGACAGCTCTGGGGCCAACGTCCTGACTTTC.

The CDR3: CASSFSGTSGINEQFF. As DNA, the CDR3 is TGTGCCAGCAGCTTCTCCGGGACTAGCGGGATAAATGAGCAGTTCTTC. The gene calls are TRBV5-6 and TRBJ2-1; 13 bases map to TRBD2. This CDR3 is 16 amino acids long. Looked up from germline, CDR1 is SGHDT and CDR2 is YYEEEE. Trimming removed 2 bases from V and 7 bases from J; junction bases left unmatched: 6.

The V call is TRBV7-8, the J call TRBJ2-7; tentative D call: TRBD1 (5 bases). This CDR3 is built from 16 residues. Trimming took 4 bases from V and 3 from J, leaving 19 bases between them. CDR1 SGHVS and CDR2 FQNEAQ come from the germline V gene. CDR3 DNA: TGTGCCAGCAGCTCCCGGCAGGGCCCTTACGTCTACGAGCAGTACTTC. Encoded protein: CASSSRQGPYVYEQYF.

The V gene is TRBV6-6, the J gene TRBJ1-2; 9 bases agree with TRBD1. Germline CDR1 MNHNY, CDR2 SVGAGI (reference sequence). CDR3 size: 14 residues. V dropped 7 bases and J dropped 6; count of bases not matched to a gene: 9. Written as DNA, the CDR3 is TGTGCCAGCACCTCACCCGACAGGGGGGATGGCTACACCTTC. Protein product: CASTSPDRGDGYTF.

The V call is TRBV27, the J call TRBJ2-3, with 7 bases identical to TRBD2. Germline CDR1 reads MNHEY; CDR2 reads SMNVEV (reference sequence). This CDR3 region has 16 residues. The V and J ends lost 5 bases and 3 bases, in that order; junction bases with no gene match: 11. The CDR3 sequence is CASSRGLDGWTDTQYF. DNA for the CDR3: TGTGCCAGCAGTCGCGGACTAGATGGATGGACAGATACGCAGTATTTT.

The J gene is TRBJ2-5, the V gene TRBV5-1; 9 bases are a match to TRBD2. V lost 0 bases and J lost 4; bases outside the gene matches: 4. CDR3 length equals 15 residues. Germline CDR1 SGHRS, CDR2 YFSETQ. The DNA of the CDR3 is TGCGCCAGCAGCTTGGCCCGCGGGGGGGGAGAGACCCAGTACTTC. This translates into CASSLARGGGETQYF.

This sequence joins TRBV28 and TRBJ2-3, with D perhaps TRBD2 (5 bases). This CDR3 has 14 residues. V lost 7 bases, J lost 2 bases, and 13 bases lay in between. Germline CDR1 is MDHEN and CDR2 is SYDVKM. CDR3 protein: CASIPSGYTDTQYF. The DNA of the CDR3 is TGTGCCAGCATTCCCAGCGGATACACAGATACGCAGTATTTT.

DNA for the CDR3: TGTGCCAGCTGCCGTGGGACAGGGGGTAACTATGGCTACACCTTC. Protein sequence: CASCRGTGGNYGYTF. This rearrangement joins TRBV3-1 (or the pseudogene TRBV3-2) to TRBJ1-2, with 11 bases fitting TRBD1. The germline V gene encodes CDR1 LGHDT and CDR2 YNNKEL (reference sequence). V gave up 8 bases and J gave up 1 base; unmatched junction bases: 6. This CDR3 has 15 residues.

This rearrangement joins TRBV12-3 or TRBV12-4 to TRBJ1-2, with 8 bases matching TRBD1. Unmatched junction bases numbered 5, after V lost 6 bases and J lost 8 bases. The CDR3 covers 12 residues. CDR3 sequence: CASSQGQAGYTF. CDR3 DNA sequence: TGTGCCAGCAGCCAGGGACAGGCGGGCTACACCTTC.